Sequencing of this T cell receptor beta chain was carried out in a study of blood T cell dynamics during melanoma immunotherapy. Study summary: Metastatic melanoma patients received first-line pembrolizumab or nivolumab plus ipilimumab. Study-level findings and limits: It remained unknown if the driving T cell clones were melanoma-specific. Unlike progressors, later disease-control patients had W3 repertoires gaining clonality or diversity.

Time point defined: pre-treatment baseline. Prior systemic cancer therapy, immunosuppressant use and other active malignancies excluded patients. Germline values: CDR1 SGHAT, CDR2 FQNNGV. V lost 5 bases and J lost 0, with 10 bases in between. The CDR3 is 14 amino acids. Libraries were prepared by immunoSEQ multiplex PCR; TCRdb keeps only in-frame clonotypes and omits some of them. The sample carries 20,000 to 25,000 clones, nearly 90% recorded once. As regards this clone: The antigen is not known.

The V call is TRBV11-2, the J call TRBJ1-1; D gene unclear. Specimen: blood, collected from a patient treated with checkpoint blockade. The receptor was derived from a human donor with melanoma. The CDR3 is CASSQTTLNTEAFF. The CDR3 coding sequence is TGTGCCAGCAGCCAGACTACATTGAACACTGAAGCTTTCTTT. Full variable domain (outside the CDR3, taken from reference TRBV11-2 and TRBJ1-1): EAGVAQSPRYKIIEKRQSVAFWCNPISGHATLYWYQQILGQGPKLLIQFQNNGVVDDSQLPKDRFSAERLKGVDSTLKIQPAKLEDSAVYLCASSQTTLNTEAFFGQGTRLTVV.